A selection of T cell receptor beta chains follows, all from one sample in a study of long-term antiretroviral therapy in people with HIV. Method: immunoSEQ multiplex PCR; TCRdb's copy keeps in-frame clones and lacks some. Among 15,000 to 20,000 clones listed, 95% were seen once. The material was unsorted PBMCs, obtained around 10 years after starting antiretroviral therapy. The source is a man aged 30 to 39 with HIV. Both conserved end residues are part of each CDR3. The D gene is left open where the match is weak.

>TRBV19|NA|TRBJ1-5|13
TGTGCCAGTAGTGGCCGAGGTAATCAGCCCCAGCATTTT
CASSGRGNQPQHF
>TRBV18|NA|TRBJ2-7|14
TGTGCCAGCTCACCAACAGACGTATCCTACGAGCAGTACTTC
CASSPTDVSYEQYF
>TRBV5-5|NA|TRBJ2-5|15
TGTGCCAGCAGCTTGGATGGCGAGCCTGGGGAGACCCAGTACTTC
CASSLDGEPGETQYF
>TRBV7-9|TRBD2|TRBJ2-3|16
TGTGCCAGCAGCTCAGGTCGGGGGGGCCCCACAGATACGCAGTATTTT
CASSSGRGGPTDTQYF
>TRBV5-1|NA|TRBJ1-1|15
TGCGCCAGCAGCTCCCGAGGGGGACTGAACACTGAAGCTTTCTTT
CASSSRGGLNTEAFF
>TRBV7-3|TRBD2|TRBJ2-5|13
TGTGCCAGCAGCTTAGGGGGGGGAGAGACCCAGTACTTC
CASSLGGGETQYF
>TRBV7-3|NA|TRBJ2-2|14
TGTGCCAGCAGCTTCGTTTCTGACACCGGGGAGCTGTTTTTT
CASSFVSDTGELFF
>TRBV15|NA|TRBJ1-2|15
TGTGCCACCAGCAGAGACAGGGAGGGTAACTATGGCTACACCTTC
CATSRDREGNYGYTF
>TRBV6-5|NA|TRBJ1-3|15
TGTGCCAGCAGTTACGTGTTGGGGGCTGGAAACACCATATATTTT
CASSYVLGAGNTIYF
>TRBV2|NA|TRBJ2-1|15
TGTGCCAGCAGGGGAGGGGACAGTAAACAATATGAGCAGTTCTTC
CASRGGDSKQYEQFF
>TRBV4-1|NA|TRBJ1-5|15
TGCGCCAGCAGCCAAGAAGTCGGCTATGGGCAGCCCCAGCATTTT
CASSQEVGYGQPQHF
>TRBV5-6|NA|TRBJ2-7|12
TGTGCCAGCAGCTTGAGCCGGGACGAGCAGTACTTC
CASSLSRDEQYF
>TRBV7-9|NA|TRBJ1-1|14
TGTGCCAGCAGCTCACACCGGGTTTATGGGGTTGCTTTCTTT
CASSSHRVYGVAFF